A single sample is the source of the 24 T cell receptor beta chains below, sequenced in a study of blood T cell repertoires in COVID-19. Profiled with immunoSEQ multiplex PCR; TCRdb holds only in-frame clones, not every one. The data contain about 340,000 clones, about 83% of them singletons. Sequencing was done on a sample of peripheral blood. Receptors originate from a man younger than 45 with active or convalescent COVID-19.

On this clone: Other nucleotide sequences in the sample specify the same CDR3. V gene TRBV19 combines with J gene TRBJ1-4; 11 bases fit TRBD1. This CDR3 contains 13 residues. Losses at the gene ends were 10 bases for V and 5 bases for J; bases not matched to a gene: 3. Germline CDR1 LNHDA, CDR2 SQIVND (reference sequence). For the CDR3, the DNA is TGTGCCACCGGGACAGGGGGAAATGAAAAACTGTTTTTT. It translates to CATGTGGNEKLFF.

The chain has TRBV12-2 and TRBJ2-1; the D call TRBD2 from the table was never checked on the DNA. TRBV12-2 is recorded as a pseudogene. This CDR3 contains 15 residues. The chain's CDR3 is CASRHGKGSYNEQFF. CDR3 coding DNA: TGTGCAAGTCGCCACGGGAAGGGCTCCTACAATGAGCAGTTCTTC.

The V and J genes are TRBV6-6 and TRBJ2-3; 10 bases agree with TRBD1. This CDR3 comprises 15 residues. Germline-derived CDR1 and CDR2 are MNHNY and SVGAGI (reference sequence). V was clipped by 6 bases and J by 4 bases; unmatched bases: 7. CDR3: CASSPTGTGADTQYF. Here the CDR3 DNA reads TGTGCCAGCAGCCCAACCGGGACAGGGGCAGATACGCAGTATTTT.

The chain carries TRBV9 and TRBJ2-1, with D uncertain. Germline V lookup: CDR1 SGDLS, CDR2 YYNGEE. Deletions cut 4 bases from V and 0 bases from J, with 11 bases between. The CDR3 has 15 amino acids. CDR3 bases: TGTGCCAGCAGCTCCCAAGTTAGCTCCTACAATGAGCAGTTCTTC. Protein product: CASSSQVSSYNEQFF.

The V gene is TRBV10-3, the J gene TRBJ1-1; the match to TRBD1 covers 8 bases. CDR3 size: 13 residues. CDR1 and CDR2 (germline): ENHRY, SYGVKD. After removal of 7 bases from V and 2 bases from J, the junction contained 3 bases not matched to a gene. CDR3 sequence reads: CAIIDRGNTEAFF. The CDR3, as DNA: TGTGCCATCATTGACAGGGGCAACACTGAAGCTTTCTTT.

V usage is TRBV7-9 and J usage is TRBJ1-1; maybe TRBD1 (5 bases). Trimming took 5 bases from V and 8 from J, leaving 9 bases between them. The CDR3 contains 11 residues. Germline CDR1 SEHNR, CDR2 FQNEAQ (reference sequence). In DNA, the CDR3 is TGTGCCAGCAGCCAACAGGACGAAGCTTTCTTT. Amino acids: CASSQQDEAFF.

V gene TRBV9 combines with J gene TRBJ2-2; possibly TRBD2 for D (5 bases). V was trimmed by 4 bases and J by 6 bases, leaving 13 bases between them. Germline V gene sequence: CDR1 SGDLS, CDR2 YYNGEE. This CDR3 has 14 residues. The CDR3 DNA is TGTGCCAGCAGCCCCCCCTCGGGGTCCGGGGAGCTGTTTTTT. Translating gives CASSPPSGSGELFF.

The chain combines TRBV2 with TRBJ1-1; 7 bases map to TRBD1. The CDR3 is 14 residues long. CDR1 is SNHLY and CDR2 is FYNNEI in the germline V gene. V was pared by 6 bases and J by 5 bases, with 9 bases of the junction left unmatched. The CDR3 DNA reads as TGTGCCAGCAGGACAGGGCTAGGGAAAACTGAAGCTTTCTTT. It encodes CASRTGLGKTEAFF.

V and J are TRBV3-1 (or the pseudogene TRBV3-2) and TRBJ2-7, with TRBD2 as a possible D gene (5 bases). Germline V lookup: CDR1 LGHDT, CDR2 YNNKEL (reference sequence). This CDR3 is built from 14 residues. V was clipped by 1 base and J by 2 bases, with 9 bases between them. This chain's CDR3 is CASSQVVGAYEQYF. The CDR3 DNA follows: TGTGCCAGCAGCCAAGTTGTGGGAGCCTACGAGCAGTACTTC.

This chain uses TRBV30 with TRBJ2-3; no reliable D call. Germline CDR1 is GTSNPN and CDR2 is SVGIG (reference sequence). V lost 1 base, J lost 8 bases, and 4 bases lay in between. This CDR3 region has 10 residues. As DNA, the CDR3 is TGTGCCTGGAGTGCAGGTACGCAGTATTTT. It codes for CAWSAGTQYF.

The V and J genes are TRBV5-4 and TRBJ2-3, with 8 bases aligning to TRBD2. The junction had 9 bases not matched to a gene; V was cut back by 0 bases and J by 6 bases. There are 16 residues in the CDR3. Per germline, CDR1 SGHNT and CDR2 YYREEE (reference sequence). The CDR3, as DNA: TGTGCCAGCAGCTTGGGAGGTATGGTAGCGGGGGATACGCAGTATTTT. It translates to CASSLGGMVAGDTQYF.

The chain is built from TRBV28 and TRBJ1-1, with 8 bases that match TRBD1. This CDR3 comprises 15 residues. Losses at the gene ends were 3 bases for V and 3 bases for J; bases not matched to a gene: 6. Germline CDR1 reads MDHEN; CDR2 reads SYDVKM. CDR3 amino acids: CASSFQGAWHTEAFF. The CDR3 DNA follows: TGTGCCAGCAGTTTCCAGGGGGCTTGGCACACTGAAGCTTTCTTT. Drawing the rest from reference TRBV28 and TRBJ1-1, the complete variable domain is DVKVTQSSRYLVKRTGEKVFLECVQDMDHENMFWYRQDPGLGLRLIYFSYDVKMKEKGDIPEGYSVSREKKERFSLILESASTNQTSMYLCASSFQGAWHTEAFFGQGTRLTVV.

V gene TRBV21-1 combines with J gene TRBJ2-3; the DNA was not used to check the table's D call, TRBD1. TRBV21-1 is a pseudogene. CDR3 size: 15 residues. The CDR3 loop is CASSTGTGVTDTQYF. The CDR3 nucleotides are TGTGCCAGCAGCACCGGGACAGGCGTCACAGATACGCAGTATTTT.

This clone was detected only a few times. The chain has TRBV19 and TRBJ1-1; unclear D gene. CDR1 is LNHDA and CDR2 is SQIVND in the germline V gene (reference sequence). The CDR3 is 13 residues long. With 5 bases removed from V and 11 bases from J, the gap between germline ends came to 18 bases. The CDR3: CASSHKGRGVAFF. The CDR3 DNA follows: TGTGCCAGTAGTCATAAAGGGCGGGGAGTCGCTTTCTTT. Together with reference TRBV19 and TRBJ1-1, the CDR3 gives the full variable domain: DGGITQSPKYLFRKEGQNVTLSCEQNLNHDAMYWYRQDPGQGLRLIYYSQIVNDFQKGDIAEGYSVSREKKESFPLTVTSAQKNPTAFYLCASSHKGRGVAFFGQGTRLTVV.

The V call is TRBV28, the J call TRBJ1-5; unclear D gene. The CDR3 has 14 amino acids. V lost 6 bases to trimming and J lost 1 base, with 10 bases between them. The germline V gene has CDR1 MDHEN and CDR2 SYDVKM. The CDR3: CASRETESNQPQHF. The CDR3, as DNA: TGTGCCAGCAGGGAGACGGAAAGCAATCAGCCCCAGCATTTT.

This rearrangement joins TRBV24-1 to TRBJ2-3; D is possibly TRBD2 (5 bases). Trimming shortened V by 4 bases and J by 5 bases, and 21 bases separated the two germline ends. The CDR3 runs 17 residues. Germline V lookup: CDR1 KGHDR, CDR2 SFDVKD. DNA of the CDR3: TGTGCCACCAGTGACTCCCCTAGGGCGGACTCCGTAGATACGCAGTATTTT. Translated, it gives CATSDSPRADSVDTQYF.

The DNA of the CDR3 is TGTGCCAGCAGGCGAAGGGGACTTAACATTCAGTACTTC. Amino acid sequence: CASRRRGLNIQYF. The rearrangement uses TRBV9 and TRBJ2-4; D perhaps matches TRBD2 (6 bases). The V end was cut by 5 bases, the J end by 7 bases, with 13 bases between. Per germline, CDR1 SGDLS and CDR2 YYNGEE. The CDR3 sequence is 13 residues long.

The V gene is TRBV7-9, the J gene TRBJ2-1, with 10 bases that match TRBD2. Germline V CDR1 and CDR2: SEHNR, FQNEAQ (reference sequence). V was pared by 5 bases and J by 4 bases, with 14 bases of the junction left unmatched. This CDR3 region has 18 residues. DNA of the CDR3: TGTGCCAGCAGCCATTTCTCGGCTAGCGGGGGAACATACAATGAGCAGTTCTTC. Amino acids: CASSHFSASGGTYNEQFF.

This clone was counted once. The J gene is TRBJ1-5, the V gene TRBV27; the match to TRBD1 covers 7 bases. The CDR3 runs to 15 residues. V gave up 0 bases and J gave up 5 bases; unmatched junction bases: 4. Germline V CDR1 and CDR2: MNHEY, SMNVEV (reference sequence). CDR3 DNA: TGTGCCAGCAGTTTATCGACAGGGCTAGATCAGCCCCAGCATTTT. As protein: CASSLSTGLDQPQHF.

This chain links TRBV28 with TRBJ2-7; TRBD2 matches 12 bases. The germline V gene has CDR1 MDHEN and CDR2 SYDVKM. The CDR3 is made up of 16 amino acids. Trimming cost V 2 bases and J 3 bases; bases outside gene matches: 5. This CDR3 reads CASSLGGLAGRYEQYF. The CDR3 DNA reads as TGTGCCAGCAGTTTAGGGGGACTAGCGGGCCGCTACGAGCAGTACTTC. The whole variable domain, filled in from reference TRBV28 and TRBJ2-7, reads DVKVTQSSRYLVKRTGEKVFLECVQDMDHENMFWYRQDPGLGLRLIYFSYDVKMKEKGDIPEGYSVSREKKERFSLILESASTNQTSMYLCASSLGGLAGRYEQYFGPGTRLTVT.

Of note for this clone: An end of the junction differs from the germline gene, which may be a read error. The chain combines TRBV7-2 with TRBJ2-7; TRBD1 agrees at 11 bases. The germline gives CDR1 SGHTA, CDR2 FQGNSA. The CDR3 runs 13 residues. CDR3 sequence: CASSGDRGYVQYF. The CDR3 coding sequence is TGTGCCAGCAGCGGGGACAGGGGGTACGTGCAGTACTTC.

V and J are TRBV6-5 and TRBJ2-7; 8 bases match TRBD1. This CDR3 region has 11 residues. CDR1 is MNHEY and CDR2 is SVGAGI in the germline V gene. After removal of 6 bases from V and 7 bases from J, the junction contained 2 bases not matched to a gene. CDR3 in DNA: TGTGCCAGCAGACAGGGGGGTGAGCAGTACTTC. Translation gives CASRQGGEQYF.

The V gene is TRBV7-2, the J gene TRBJ1-5; no definite D call. Per germline, CDR1 SGHTA and CDR2 FQGNSA. The CDR3 has 16 residues. Trimming took 1 base from V and 3 from J, leaving 13 bases between them. The CDR3 DNA reads as TGTGCCAGCAGCTTAGGAGGTCTGGATCTCAATCAGCCCCAGCATTTT. This translates into CASSLGGLDLNQPQHF.

The chain has TRBV19 and TRBJ1-1, with D possibly being TRBD1 (6 bases). The V gene lost 7 bases and the J gene lost 9 bases, with 12 bases spanning the gap. The CDR3 has 11 amino acids. Germline V CDR1 and CDR2: LNHDA, SQIVND (reference sequence). CDR3 region: CASNSGVKAFF. The DNA for the CDR3 is TGTGCCAGTAATTCAGGGGTGAAAGCTTTCTTT.